These 23 T cell receptor beta chains originate from one sample sequenced in a study of T cells in Graves' hyperthyroidism and ophthalmopathy. Authors of the study amplified TCR beta CDR3 regions from RNA transcripts. First-round RT-PCR with HTBI primers amplified the TCR CDR3 region. Using its own MiXCR run on the multiplex PCR reads, TCRdb lists one record per CDR3 protein. The sample yields some 800,000 distinct CDR3 sequences, over 35% seen once. The sequencing sample was made of blood. The source of these receptors is a man between 18 and 29 years old with Graves' hyperthyroidism.

This clonotype was observed at least ten times. V gene TRBV10-3 combines with J gene TRBJ1-1; D is possibly TRBD1 (5 bases). This CDR3 contains 13 residues. The V and J ends lost 2 bases and 5 bases respectively, with 9 bases between them. Per germline, CDR1 ENHRY and CDR2 SYGVKD. The CDR3 nucleotides read TGTGCCATCAGTGAGACCCAGGGTACTGAAGCTTTCTTT. Encoded protein: CAISETQGTEAFF.

As for this clonotype: Given a much more abundant clone one base away, this may be a read error. V gene TRBV6-5 combines with J gene TRBJ1-1; 8 positions agree with TRBD1. The CDR3 extends over 12 amino acids. With 4 bases clipped from V and 9 bases from J, the junction kept 4 bases outside the gene matches. The germline gives CDR1 MNHEY, CDR2 SVGAGI. This CDR3 reads CASSFQGAKAFF. CDR3 sequence (DNA): TGTGCCAGCAGTTTTCAGGGGGCCAAAGCTTTCTTT.

This clonotype appeared once. The chain employs TRBV9 and TRBJ1-6; maybe TRBD1 (6 bases). The V end was cut by 4 bases, the J end by 1 base, with 21 bases between. The CDR3 sequence is 19 residues long. Germline V CDR1 and CDR2: SGDLS, YYNGEE. The chain's CDR3 is CASSIRQEGSGSYNSPLHF. In nucleotides, the CDR3 is TGTGCCAGCAGCATCCGACAGGAGGGATCGGGGTCCTATAATTCACCCCTCCACTTT.

In regard to this clonotype: The junction differs from germline at one of its ends, possibly a read error. This chain links TRBV4-1 with TRBJ2-7; TRBD1 aligns across 9 bases. Germline V CDR1 and CDR2: MGHRA, YSYEKL. The length of the CDR3 is 16 residues. For the CDR3, the DNA is TGCGCCAACAGCCAAGAATTGGGACAGGGCTTCTACGAGCAGTACTTC. Residues: CANSQELGQGFYEQYF.

This clonotype occurred a few times. The chain combines TRBV7-2 with TRBJ1-6; no reliable D call. The CDR3 covers 15 residues. Per germline, CDR1 SGHTA and CDR2 FQGNSA. V lost 5 bases and J 10 bases, leaving 18 bases between the germline ends. CDR3 sequence (DNA): TGTGCCAGCAGCCCGCTTGGAGGGTCGGGATCACCCCTCCACTTT. Translated, it gives CASSPLGGSGSPLHF. The complete variable domain, with remaining parts taken from reference TRBV7-2 and TRBJ1-6, reads GAGVSQSPSNKVTEKGKDVELRCDPISGHTALYWYRQSLGQGLEFLIYFQGNSAPDKSGLPSDRFSAERTGGSVSTLTIQRTQQEDSAVYLCASSPLGGSGSPLHFGNGTRLTVT.

In this sample, this clonotype turned up many times. The chain employs TRBV2 and TRBJ1-5, with D hard to call. The CDR3 has 14 amino acids. The V gene lost 0 bases and the J gene lost 0 bases, with 3 bases spanning the gap. The germline gives CDR1 SNHLY, CDR2 FYNNEI. CDR3 residues: CASSEAYSNQPQHF. The CDR3 bases are TGTGCCAGCAGTGAAGCGTATAGCAATCAGCCCCAGCATTTT.

V usage is TRBV29-1 and J usage is TRBJ1-1, with unresolved D. Germline values: CDR1 SQVTM, CDR2 ANQGSEA. The CDR3 length is 14 residues. Trimming took off 0 bases at V and 1 base at J, with 9 bases between the two ends. CDR3 nucleotides: TGCAGCGTTGAAGATGGGCCAGGGAACACTGAAGCTTTCTTT. It codes for CSVEDGPGNTEAFF. Full variable domain (rest looked up from reference TRBV29-1 and TRBJ1-1): SAVISQKPSRDICQRGTSLTIQCQVDSQVTMMFWYRQQPGQSLTLIATANQGSEATYESGFVIDKFPISRPNLTFSTLTVSNMSPEDSSIYLCSVEDGPGNTEAFFGQGTRLTVV.

Many counts were recorded for this clonotype. This chain links TRBV7-9 with TRBJ2-7; D possibly corresponds to TRBD2 (5 bases). Trimming took off 4 bases at V and 1 base at J, with 8 bases between the two ends. Germline V gene lookup returns CDR1 SEHNR and CDR2 FQNEAQ (reference sequence). This CDR3 comprises 13 residues. The CDR3 is CASSWEQSYEQYF. CDR3 DNA: TGTGCCAGCAGCTGGGAGCAGTCCTACGAGCAGTACTTC.

V usage is TRBV9 and J usage is TRBJ2-7; 11 positions agree with TRBD1. CDR3 size: 15 residues. The germline V gene has CDR1 SGDLS and CDR2 YYNGEE. Trimming at V came to 2 bases and at J to 3 bases, leaving 4 bases not matched to a gene. DNA for the CDR3: TGTGCCAGCAGCGTCGGACAGGGGGCGTTCTACGAGCAGTACTTC. Protein: CASSVGQGAFYEQYF.

This chain connects TRBV5-1 to TRBJ2-2, with 8 bases matching TRBD1. The ends lost 0 bases at V and 2 bases at J; junction bases unmatched: 3. The CDR3 has 16 residues. Per germline, CDR1 SGHRS and CDR2 YFSETQ. For the CDR3, the DNA is TGCGCCAGCAGCTTGGGGACAGGGCCTAACACCGGGGAGCTGTTTTTT. It yields the protein CASSLGTGPNTGELFF.

This clonotype was counted ten times or more. The V call is TRBV29-1, the J call TRBJ1-1; D is possibly TRBD1 (5 bases). This CDR3 has 11 residues. The V end lost 2 bases, the J end lost 10 bases, and 11 bases lay between the germline ends. Per the germline V gene, CDR1 is SQVTM and CDR2 is ANQGSEA. The CDR3 loop is CSVEWGERAFF. Here the CDR3 DNA reads TGCAGCGTTGAATGGGGGGAGAGAGCTTTCTTT. Together with reference TRBV29-1 and TRBJ1-1, the CDR3 gives the full variable domain: SAVISQKPSRDICQRGTSLTIQCQVDSQVTMMFWYRQQPGQSLTLIATANQGSEATYESGFVIDKFPISRPNLTFSTLTVSNMSPEDSSIYLCSVEWGERAFFGQGTRLTVV.

This clonotype has at least ten counts. The chain employs TRBV4-3 and TRBJ1-6; D remains ambiguous. This CDR3 has 15 residues. Germline V gene sequence: CDR1 LGHNA, CDR2 YSLEER. Between the trimmed V and J ends, which lost 4 bases and 11 bases, there was a span of 18 bases. CDR3 bases: TGCGCCAGCAGCCTTCAGATCGAGGGTCAGGCACCCCTCCACTTT. It encodes CASSLQIEGQAPLHF.

This clonotype showed up many times. V is TRBV3-1 and J is TRBJ1-2, with D hard to call. From germline, CDR1 is LGHDT and CDR2 YNNKEL (reference sequence). The CDR3 has 13 amino acids. The germline V and J ends were trimmed by 0 bases and 8 bases, with 10 bases remaining between them. The CDR3 region is CASSQDPGYGYTF. In DNA, the CDR3 is TGTGCCAGCAGCCAAGACCCAGGTTACGGCTACACCTTC.

This clonotype was observed a handful of times. CDR3 nucleotides: TGCAGTGCTAGACCATTAGCGGGTCTAAACACCGGGGAGCTGTTTTTT. Amino acid sequence: CSARPLAGLNTGELFF. The chain uses TRBV20-1 and TRBJ2-2, with 7 bases aligning to TRBD2. This CDR3 is built from 16 residues. CDR1 and CDR2 (germline): DFQATT, SNEGSKA (reference sequence). Unmatched junction bases numbered 8, after V lost 2 bases and J lost 2 bases.

Only a few counts were recorded for this clonotype. The rearrangement joins TRBV5-1 to TRBJ2-7; D may be TRBD1 (6 bases). V gave up 0 bases and J gave up 5 bases, with 12 bases separating them. The CDR3 is 14 amino acids. Germline V lookup: CDR1 SGHRS, CDR2 YFSETQ. The CDR3: CASSLEQGSNEQYF. The CDR3 DNA sequence: TGCGCCAGCAGCTTGGAACAGGGTTCAAACGAGCAGTACTTC. The complete variable domain, with remaining parts taken from reference TRBV5-1 and TRBJ2-7, reads KAGVTQTPRYLIKTRGQQVTLSCSPISGHRSVSWYQQTPGQGLQFLFEYFSETQRNKGNFPGRFSGRQFSNSRSEMNVSTLELGDSALYLCASSLEQGSNEQYFGPGTRLTVT.

In DNA form, the CDR3 reads TGTGCCAGCAGCTTTTTGCCGGGACTAGCTCAAGAGACCCAGTACTTC. Its protein product is CASSFLPGLAQETQYF. The rearrangement links TRBV7-2 to TRBJ2-5, with 9 bases fitting TRBD2. Germline V CDR1 and CDR2: SGHTA, FQGNSA. The CDR3 totals 16 residues. With 3 bases clipped from V and 2 bases from J, the junction kept 7 bases outside the gene matches. The full variable domain, in which reference TRBV7-2 and TRBJ2-5 provide the parts outside the CDR3, is GAGVSQSPSNKVTEKGKDVELRCDPISGHTALYWYRQSLGQGLEFLIYFQGNSAPDKSGLPSDRFSAERTGGSVSTLTIQRTQQEDSAVYLCASSFLPGLAQETQYFGPGTRLLVL.

V usage is TRBV15 and J usage is TRBJ1-4, with D possibly being TRBD1 (5 bases). This CDR3 has 16 residues. The V gene lost 3 bases and the J gene lost 3 bases, with 14 bases spanning the gap. Germline V gene lookup returns CDR1 LNHNV and CDR2 YYDKDF (reference sequence). CDR3 sequence (DNA): TGTGCCACCAGCAGCTTGGTCGGGGCGTCTAATGAAAAACTGTTTTTT. This codes for CATSSLVGASNEKLFF.

The chain uses TRBV2 and TRBJ1-6, with D possibly TRBD1 on 5 matching bases. The CDR3 sequence is 14 residues long. Germline V lookup: CDR1 SNHLY, CDR2 FYNNEI. Trimming removed 4 bases from V and 14 bases from J, with 18 bases in between. The CDR3 reads CASSGVLGATALHF. The DNA of the CDR3 is TGTGCCAGCAGTGGGGTCCTAGGGGCGACGGCCCTCCACTTT.

This clonotype was counted at least ten times. V and J are TRBV15 and TRBJ2-7, with 10 bases aligning to TRBD2. Germline V lookup: CDR1 LNHNV, CDR2 YYDKDF (reference sequence). V dropped 0 bases and J dropped 4; count of bases not matched to a gene: 9. The CDR3 is made up of 17 amino acids. Here the CDR3 reads CATSRDPLAGVEYEQYF. CDR3 nucleotide sequence: TGTGCCACCAGCAGAGACCCCCTAGCGGGAGTGGAGTACGAGCAGTACTTC.

This clonotype was detected ten times or more. The chain employs TRBV2 and TRBJ2-7; D perhaps matches TRBD1 (5 bases). Germline CDR1 reads SNHLY; CDR2 reads FYNNEI. V lost 6 bases, J lost 2 bases, and 8 bases lay in between. The CDR3 length is 12 residues. The CDR3 reads CASSGQAYEQYF. The CDR3 nucleotides are TGTGCCAGCAGCGGACAAGCCTACGAGCAGTACTTC.

Worth noting for this clonotype: A much larger clonotype is one base distant, so this may be a read error. In DNA form, the CDR3 reads TGTGCCAGCAGCCTTGGACCAATCGGGGGTCGGGAGCTGTTTTTT. Translated: CASSLGPIGGRELFF. The rearrangement joins TRBV2 to TRBJ2-2; the D gene is possibly TRBD2 (6 bases). Germline CDR1 is SNHLY and CDR2 is FYNNEI. The CDR3 loop spans 15 amino acids. Trimming cost V 6 bases and J 9 bases, with 20 bases left between them.

Ten or more counts support this clonotype. V is TRBV19 and J is TRBJ1-2; 10 bases are shared with TRBD1. The V segment lost 0 bases and the J segment 7 bases; nucleotides outside the gene matches: 11. Germline CDR1 LNHDA, CDR2 SQIVND (reference sequence). This CDR3 spans 17 amino acids. The CDR3 DNA reads TGTGCCAGTAGTATAGATAGGGACAGGGGATTTACGGCTGGCTACACCTTC. Translating gives CASSIDRDRGFTAGYTF.

This clonotype was observed many times. The J gene is TRBJ1-5, the V gene TRBV19; TRBD1 is a possible D gene (5 bases). V lost 3 bases and J lost 3, with 12 bases in between. Germline CDR1 LNHDA, CDR2 SQIVND (reference sequence). This CDR3 has 15 amino acids. The CDR3, as DNA: TGTGCCAGTAGTATCCGGGACGGCGTCAATCAGCCCCAGCATTTT. As protein: CASSIRDGVNQPQHF.